This record covers a single T cell receptor beta chain. What antigen it recognizes has not been identified. The input lacks base qualities; no much larger clone sits a single base away. For sequencing of the TCRbeta CDR3 region, genomic DNA was extracted from the sorted cells. The immunoSEQ Assay was used to sequence the TCRbeta CDR3 regions. TCRdb limited this immuneACCESS table to in-frame rearrangements with V and J called. A share of clones is missing; checked studies link under half to unresolved V genes, and the rest is unexplained. The sample data list some 70,000 clones, and around 93% of these were observed just once. The top ten hold approximately 1.1% of the sample. The sample belongs to a study of OX40 agonist ivuxolimab in advanced cancers. Concerning the study at large: Ivuxolimab was a fully human IgG2 agonistic monoclonal antibody targeting the costimulatory receptor OX40 (CD134). Intravenous ivuxolimab was administered to patients every 2 weeks at six dose levels: 0.01, 0.1, 0.3, 1.5, 3 and 10 mg/kg. Of the 50 to 55 patients in dose escalation, 19 had hepatocellular carcinoma, some 15 had melanoma, 9 had renal cell carcinoma and 9 had head and neck cancer. A male proportion of roughly 80% and a mean age of approximately 60 years, ranging from 23 to 79, were recorded for the dose-escalation cohort. Prior anti-PD-1, anti-PD-L1 or anti-CTLA-4 therapy was permitted, and checkpoint inhibitors had been received by about 44% of dose-escalation patients. Partial responses occurred in three dose-escalation patients, of whom one had hepatocellular carcinoma and two had cutaneous melanoma. The point of sequencing TCRbeta in the periphery was to test whether ivuxolimab changed TCR sequence diversity and drove clonal T-cell expansion. The paper describes the monotherapy dose-escalation part (N ≈ 49 patients) of the phase I trial of ivuxolimab. Beyond this particular receptor, the publication reports: Partial responders in the 0.1-3.0 mg/kg groups had among the lowest normalized peripheral clonal expansion, especially among CD8+ T cells. On average, CD8+ T cells showed more expanded clones than CD4+ T cells after ivuxolimab. Antigen specificity was not determined for the clonally expanded peripheral T cells. Low levels of normalized T-cell clonal expansion were also shown by some nonresponding patients. At doses of 0.1 to 3.0 mg/kg, clonal expansion of both CD4+ and CD8+ blood T cells was observed from baseline to week 6.

The trial excluded patients who had a history of autoimmune disease or who were on systemic immunosuppression. Peripheral blood for TCR sequencing was collected from all dose cohorts at baseline, on cycle 4 day 1, and on cycle 7 day 1. The samples were drawn from a first-in-human, open-label, multicenter phase I dose-escalation trial of ivuxolimab. Adults with locally advanced or metastatic melanoma, renal cell, hepatocellular, or head and neck squamous cell carcinoma were enrolled in the trial. Before TCR sequencing, CD4+ T cells and CD8+ T cells were sorted from peripheral blood as separate populations. Sequences ENHRY (CDR1) and SYGVKD (CDR2) are obtained from the germline V gene. V is shortened by 3 bases, J by 2 bases, and the region joining them spans 26 bases. The CDR3 spans 20 residues, from the cysteine through the phenylalanine. Kept here is only the CDR3 DNA, which spans 60 bases and is read in frame from base 1.

The origin of this receptor is an adult with an advanced solid tumor such as melanoma, head and neck, liver or kidney cancer. The rearrangement combines TRBV10-3 with TRBJ2-4; the D gene is perhaps TRBD1 or TRBD2, each of them matching over 5 bases. Sample: CD4+ or CD8+ T cells sorted from blood, taken in a trial of the OX40 agonist ivuxolimab. The nucleotides read TGTGCCATCAGTGACCCCGGGGAAGGGGTGTGGGCCGAATCCAAAAACATTCAGTACTTC. This sequence encodes CAISDPGEGVWAESKNIQYF.